This is a list of T cell receptor beta chains from one sample in a study of blood T cell repertoires in COVID-19. The protocol was immunoSEQ multiplex PCR, while the TCRdb copy is restricted to in-frame clones and leaves out a portion. The sample contains approximately 160,000 clones, approximately 87% of which appear only once. Specimen: PBMCs or T cells enriched from blood (not recorded which). The receptors derive from a woman in her forties or fifties who had recovered from COVID-19. Both conserved end residues are part of each CDR3. Each record gives: clone size, V gene, D gene, J gene, CDR3 protein, CDR3 DNA. The D gene is left open where the match is weak. Clone sizes are given selectively: once, few, many, or a class where the clone is expanded.

.	TRBV12-5	TRBD2	TRBJ2-1	CASGLGTAGVNEQFF	TGTGCTAGTGGTTTGGGGACCGCGGGAGTCAATGAGCAGTTCTTC
.	TRBV20-1	TRBD2	TRBJ2-2	CSASGLAGGQSTGELFF	TGCAGTGCTAGTGGGCTAGCGGGGGGTCAATCCACCGGGGAGCTGTTTTTT
.	TRBV11-2	.	TRBJ1-3	CASSTGQGNTIYF	TGTGCCAGCAGCACAGGACAGGGAAACACCATATATTTT
once	TRBV5-6	.	TRBJ1-3	CASSLSGGRGNTIYF	TGTGCCAGCAGCTTGTCGGGGGGCAGAGGAAACACCATATATTTT
.	TRBV7-8	.	TRBJ2-1	CASSLEPRESSYNEQFF	TGTGCCAGCAGCTTAGAACCCCGCGAAAGCTCCTACAATGAGCAGTTCTTC
.	TRBV18	.	TRBJ1-1	CASSPSGGTEAFF	TGTGCCAGCTCTCCCTCCGGGGGCACTGAAGCTTTCTTT
.	TRBV7-8	.	TRBJ1-2	CASSLETSGGPYGYTF	TGTGCCAGCAGCTTGGAGACTTCGGGGGGCCCCTATGGCTACACCTTC
.	TRBV7-9	TRBD1	TRBJ2-3	CATQGARPDTQYF	TGTGCCACTCAGGGGGCGCGTCCAGATACGCAGTATTTT
.	TRBV19	TRBD2	TRBJ2-1	CASTLSGSSYNEQFF	TGTGCCAGTACCCTTAGCGGGAGCTCCTACAATGAGCAGTTCTTC
.	TRBV27	.	TRBJ1-2	CASSTSHSTGGYTF	TGTGCCAGCAGCACCTCACACTCAACCGGGGGCTACACCTTC